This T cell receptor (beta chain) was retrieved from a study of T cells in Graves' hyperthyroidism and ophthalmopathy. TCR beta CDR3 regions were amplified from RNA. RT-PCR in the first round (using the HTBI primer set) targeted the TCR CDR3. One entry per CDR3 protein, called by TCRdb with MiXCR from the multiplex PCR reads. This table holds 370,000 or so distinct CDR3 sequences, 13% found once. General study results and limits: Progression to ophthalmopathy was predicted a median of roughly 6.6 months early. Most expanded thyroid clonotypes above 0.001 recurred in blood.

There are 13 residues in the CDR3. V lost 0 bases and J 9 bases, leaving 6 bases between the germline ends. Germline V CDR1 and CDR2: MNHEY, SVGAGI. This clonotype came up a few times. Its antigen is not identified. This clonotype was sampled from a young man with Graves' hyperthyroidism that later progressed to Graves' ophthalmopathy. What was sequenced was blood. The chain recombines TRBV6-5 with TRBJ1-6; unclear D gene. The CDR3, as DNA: TGTGCCAGCAGTTACTCTCAGACTTCACCCCTCCACTTT. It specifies CASSYSQTSPLHF.